This T cell receptor (beta chain) was obtained from a study of T cell responses to AZD1222 COVID-19 vaccine. Study-level results: Unmutated variant regions reportedly attract nearly half of all spike-specific TCRs. CD4 TCRs linked to vaccination spanned spike, dominating at 160-218 and 743-854. A mostly white British donor set with more females was recruited, and clonal diversity was possibly underestimated. Repertoire samples came only from after the peak T cell response.

Points on this clone: Its antigen remains unknown.

Libraries were prepared by immunoSEQ multiplex PCR; TCRdb keeps only in-frame clonotypes and omits some of them. Here the sample spans tens of thousands of clones, around nine tenths being singletons. This CDR3 spans 12 amino acids. Trimming left V 5 bases short and J 7 bases short, with 11 bases between. CDR1 is SGHTA, CDR2 FQGNSA, per germline. This clonotype was obtained from an adult in good health. V and J are TRBV7-2 and TRBJ2-5; D is perhaps TRBD2 (6 bases). Sequences were derived from peripheral blood, sampled on day 0 of AZD1222 vaccination. CDR3 DNA sequence: TGTGCCAGCAGCCGGGACTCGGGGACCCAGTACTTC. This encodes CASSRDSGTQYF.